The 18 T cell receptor beta chains below come from one sample, sequenced in a study of technical replicates of blood from a handful of donors. Libraries were prepared by immunoSEQ multiplex PCR; TCRdb keeps only in-frame clonotypes and omits some of them. Of around 97,000 clones detected, approximately 94% appear once; the ten largest clones hold about 0.35%. Source material: T cells isolated from PBMCs. The receptors were sampled from a human donor in good health.

The rearrangement joins TRBV7-3 to TRBJ2-1; 10 positions match TRBD1. This CDR3 spans 12 amino acids. Germline V CDR1 and CDR2: SGHTA, FQGTGA. V shed 5 bases and J 14 bases; nucleotides not matched to a gene: 6. This CDR3 is CASSPTGTGEFF. The DNA of the CDR3 is TGTGCCAGCAGCCCCACCGGGACAGGGGAGTTCTTC.

This rearrangement joins TRBV7-9 to TRBJ2-5; the match to TRBD1 covers 7 bases. The V segment lost 7 bases and the J segment 2 bases; nucleotides outside the gene matches: 7. Per the germline V gene, CDR1 is SEHNR and CDR2 is FQNEAQ (reference sequence). This CDR3 has 14 residues. The CDR3 bases are TGTGCCAGCACGACAGGGAAAATTCAAGAGACCCAGTACTTC. Translating gives CASTTGKIQETQYF. The full variable domain, its missing parts supplied by reference TRBV7-9 and TRBJ2-5, is DTGVSQNPRHKITKRGQNVTFRCDPISEHNRLYWYRQTLGQGPEFLTYFQNEAQLEKSRLLSDRFSAERPKGSFSTLEIQRTEQGDSAMYLCASTTGKIQETQYFGPGTRLLVL.

Here the CDR3 reads CASSYRDSRYNEQFF. The CDR3 region has the DNA TGTGCCAGCAGTTACCGGGACTCTCGCTACAATGAGCAGTTCTTC. The chain carries TRBV6-5 and TRBJ2-1, with D possibly TRBD2 on 6 matching bases. V lost 2 bases and J lost 3, with 11 bases in between. Per germline, CDR1 MNHEY and CDR2 SVGAGI. CDR3 length: 15 amino acids.

The chain recombines TRBV30 with TRBJ1-2, with 9 nucleotides matching TRBD1. Germline loops: CDR1 GTSNPN, CDR2 SVGIG (reference sequence). The trim removed 0 bases at V and 7 bases at J, leaving 3 bases unmatched. The CDR3 runs to 13 residues. The CDR3 loop is CAWSVQGASGYTF. The CDR3 bases are TGTGCCTGGAGTGTACAGGGGGCCAGTGGCTACACCTTC.

This rearrangement joins TRBV2 to TRBJ1-5; D perhaps matches TRBD1 (6 bases). The CDR3 is 14 residues long. CDR1 and CDR2 from the germline V gene are SNHLY and FYNNEI. V lost 3 bases, J lost 1 base, and 7 bases lay in between. This chain's CDR3 is CASSDGQSNQPQHF. In DNA form, the CDR3 reads TGTGCCAGCAGTGATGGACAGAGCAATCAGCCCCAGCATTTT.

The chain couples TRBV11-3 to TRBJ2-7, with D perhaps matching TRBD2 (5 bases). V gave up 2 bases and J gave up 3 bases, with 8 bases separating them. The germline CDR1 and CDR2 sequences are SGHNT and YENEEA. The CDR3 sequence is 13 residues long. The CDR3 DNA sequence: TGTGCCAGCAGCTTAACGGGAATCTACGAGCAGTACTTC. This sequence encodes CASSLTGIYEQYF.

In its sample, this clone was seen once. This chain joins TRBV7-9 and TRBJ2-3; 9 positions agree with TRBD1. CDR3 length equals 14 residues. J lost 4 bases, V lost 5 bases, and 4 bases had no gene match. Germline loops: CDR1 SEHNR, CDR2 FQNEAQ (reference sequence). CDR3 DNA: TGTGCCAGCAGCCCTGGGACAGGGCCAGATACGCAGTATTTT. Protein sequence: CASSPGTGPDTQYF.

The V gene is TRBV5-6, the J gene TRBJ2-2, with 10 nucleotides matching TRBD1. Germline trimming cut 0 bases from V and 7 bases from J; bases unmatched to any gene: 3. In germline, CDR1 is SGHDT, CDR2 YYEEEE. The CDR3 totals 15 residues. The CDR3 here is CASSLVDRGHGELFF. The CDR3 coding sequence is TGTGCCAGCAGCTTGGTAGACAGGGGGCACGGGGAGCTGTTTTTT.

V usage is TRBV9 and J usage is TRBJ2-1; 11 bases are a match to TRBD2. The ends lost 0 bases at V and 1 base at J; junction bases unmatched: 3. Germline-derived CDR1 and CDR2 are SGDLS and YYNGEE. The CDR3 is 17 amino acids. The CDR3 region is CASSVELAGGSYNEQFF. CDR3 nucleotide sequence: TGTGCCAGCAGCGTAGAGCTAGCGGGAGGATCCTACAATGAGCAGTTCTTC.

V and J are TRBV19 and TRBJ2-2; D remains ambiguous. In germline, CDR1 is LNHDA, CDR2 SQIVND (reference sequence). Trimming took 4 bases from V and 5 from J, leaving 8 bases between them. There are 13 residues in the CDR3. The CDR3 spells CASSTGQTGELFF. The DNA for the CDR3 is TGTGCCAGTAGTACTGGCCAAACCGGGGAGCTGTTTTTT.

The V call is TRBV7-9, the J call TRBJ1-2, with TRBD1 identical over 7 bases. Germline CDR1 and CDR2: SEHNR and FQNEAQ (reference sequence). There are 15 residues in the CDR3. With V trimmed by 7 bases and J by 3 bases, 11 bases remained unmatched. The CDR3 coding sequence is TGTGCCAGCACCAAAACAGGGGCAGAGCACTATGGCTACACCTTC. It is translated as CASTKTGAEHYGYTF.

The chain uses TRBV19 and TRBJ1-2; D might be TRBD1 (5 bases). The CDR3 loop spans 13 amino acids. The germline V gene has CDR1 LNHDA and CDR2 SQIVND (reference sequence). V gave up 2 bases and J gave up 3 bases, with 7 bases separating them. CDR3 residues: CASSITRDYGYTF. The CDR3 bases are TGTGCCAGTAGTATAACCAGGGACTATGGCTACACCTTC.

J is TRBJ1-2 and V is TRBV6-1, with TRBD1 matching 7 bases. Germline V gene lookup returns CDR1 MNHNS and CDR2 SASEGT. The V and J ends lost 2 bases and 8 bases, in that order; junction bases with no gene match: 8. The CDR3 loop spans 14 amino acids. The DNA of the CDR3 is TGTGCCAGCAGTGAAATGACAGGGTTGAGCGGCTACACCTTC. Residues: CASSEMTGLSGYTF.

V and J are TRBV6-5 and TRBJ2-2; 8 bases match TRBD2. V was clipped by 6 bases and J by 6 bases; unmatched bases: 6. This CDR3 has 14 amino acids. Looked up from germline, CDR1 is MNHEY and CDR2 is SVGAGI. The CDR3 sequence is CASRARTSSGELFF. The CDR3 nucleotides read TGTGCCAGCAGAGCGAGGACTAGCTCCGGGGAGCTGTTTTTT.

The chain joins TRBV6-4 to TRBJ2-7; 10 bases fit TRBD2. Germline V gene sequence: CDR1 MRHNA, CDR2 SNTAGT. V gave up 5 bases and J gave up 3 bases; unmatched junction bases: 10. CDR3 length: 16 residues. DNA for the CDR3: TGTGCCAGCAGTCGGACTTTGGCTAGCGGGAGCTACGAGCAGTACTTC. Protein: CASSRTLASGSYEQYF.

The chain uses TRBV27 and TRBJ2-5; no clear D. Germline CDR1 is MNHEY and CDR2 is SMNVEV (reference sequence). The length of the CDR3 is 14 residues. Trimming took 1 base from V and 2 from J, leaving 8 bases between them. CDR3 coding DNA: TGTGCCAGCAGTTTATGGGCTACTCAAGAGACCCAGTACTTC. This sequence encodes CASSLWATQETQYF.

This chain joins TRBV23-1 and TRBJ2-2; TRBD1 agrees at 10 bases. TRBV23-1 is an ORF, with its function uncertain. J lost 6 bases, V lost 6 bases, and 10 bases had no gene match. There are 16 residues in the CDR3. CDR3: CASSPWDRGKAGELFF. In nucleotides, the CDR3 is TGCGCCAGCAGCCCATGGGACAGGGGAAAGGCCGGGGAGCTGTTTTTT.

The chain is built from TRBV6-1 and TRBJ1-3, with unresolved D. Germline CDR1 reads MNHNS; CDR2 reads SASEGT. This CDR3 comprises 16 residues. Between the trimmed V and J ends, which lost 2 bases and 0 bases, there was a span of 11 bases. In DNA, the CDR3 is TGTGCCAGCAGTGAAAGGTCACAGCTCTCTGGAAACACCATATATTTT. Protein product: CASSERSQLSGNTIYF.